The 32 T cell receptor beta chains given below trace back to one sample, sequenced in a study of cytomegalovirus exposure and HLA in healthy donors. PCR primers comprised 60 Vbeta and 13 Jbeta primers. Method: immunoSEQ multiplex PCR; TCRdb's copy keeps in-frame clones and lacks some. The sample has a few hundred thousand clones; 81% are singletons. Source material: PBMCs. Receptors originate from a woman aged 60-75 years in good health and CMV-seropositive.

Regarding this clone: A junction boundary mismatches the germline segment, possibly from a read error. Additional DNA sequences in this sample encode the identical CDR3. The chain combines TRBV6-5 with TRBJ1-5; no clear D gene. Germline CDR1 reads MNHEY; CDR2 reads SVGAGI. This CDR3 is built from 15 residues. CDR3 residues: CASKVGNGRNQPQHF. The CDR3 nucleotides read TGTGCCAGCAAGGTCGGGAACGGACGAAATCAGCCCCAGCACTTT.

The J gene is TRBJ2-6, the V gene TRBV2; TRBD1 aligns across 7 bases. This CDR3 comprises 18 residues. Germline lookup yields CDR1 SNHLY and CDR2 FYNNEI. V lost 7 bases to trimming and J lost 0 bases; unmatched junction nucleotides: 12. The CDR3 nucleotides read TGTGCCAGCAATATCCGGGACAGCCTAATCTCTGGGGCCAACGTCCTGACTTTC. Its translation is CASNIRDSLISGANVLTF. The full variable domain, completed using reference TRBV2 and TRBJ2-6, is EPEVTQTPSHQVTQMGQEVILRCVPISNHLYFYWYRQILGQKVEFLVSFYNNEISEKSEIFDDQFSVERPDGSNFTLKIRSTKLEDSAMYFCASNIRDSLISGANVLTFGAGSRLTVL.

Here the CDR3 reads CASSGRDRGPEQYF. The CDR3 DNA reads TGTGCCAGCAGTGGCCGGGACAGGGGTCCCGAGCAGTACTTC. The V and J genes are TRBV6-1 and TRBJ2-7; 10 bases agree with TRBD1. This CDR3 contains 14 residues. Germline lookup yields CDR1 MNHNS and CDR2 SASEGT. The V gene end was trimmed by 4 bases and the J gene end by 6 bases; junction bases not matched to a gene: 6.

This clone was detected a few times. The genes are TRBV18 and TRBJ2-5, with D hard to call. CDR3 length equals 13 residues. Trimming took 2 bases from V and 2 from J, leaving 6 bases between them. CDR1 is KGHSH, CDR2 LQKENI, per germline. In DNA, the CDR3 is TGTGCCAGCTCACCAGGCGGACAAGAGACCCAGTACTTC. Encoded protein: CASSPGGQETQYF.

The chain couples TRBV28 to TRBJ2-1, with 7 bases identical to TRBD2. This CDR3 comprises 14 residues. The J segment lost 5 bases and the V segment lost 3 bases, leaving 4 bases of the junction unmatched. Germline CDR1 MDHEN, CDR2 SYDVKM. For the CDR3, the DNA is TGTGCCAGCAGTTTGGTGGGGACTAACAATGAGCAGTTCTTC. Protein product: CASSLVGTNNEQFF. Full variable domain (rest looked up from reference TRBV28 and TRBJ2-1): DVKVTQSSRYLVKRTGEKVFLECVQDMDHENMFWYRQDPGLGLRLIYFSYDVKMKEKGDIPEGYSVSREKKERFSLILESASTNQTSMYLCASSLVGTNNEQFFGPGTRLTVL.

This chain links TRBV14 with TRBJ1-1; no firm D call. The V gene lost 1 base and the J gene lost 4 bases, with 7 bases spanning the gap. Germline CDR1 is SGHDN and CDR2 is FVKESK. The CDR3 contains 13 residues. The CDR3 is CASSQGLSTEAFF. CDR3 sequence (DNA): TGTGCCAGCAGCCAAGGGTTGAGCACTGAAGCTTTCTTT.

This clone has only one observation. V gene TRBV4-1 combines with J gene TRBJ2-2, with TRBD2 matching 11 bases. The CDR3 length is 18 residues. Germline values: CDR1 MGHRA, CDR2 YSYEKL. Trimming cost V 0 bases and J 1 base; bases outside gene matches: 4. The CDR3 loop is CASSQETLAGGNTGELFF. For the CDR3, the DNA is TGCGCCAGCAGCCAAGAAACCCTAGCGGGAGGGAACACCGGGGAGCTGTTTTTT.

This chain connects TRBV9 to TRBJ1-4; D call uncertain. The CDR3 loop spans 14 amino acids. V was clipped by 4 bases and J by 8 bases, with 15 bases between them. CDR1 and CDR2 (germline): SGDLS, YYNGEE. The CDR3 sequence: CASSPQGAYEKLFF. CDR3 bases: TGTGCCAGCAGCCCGCAAGGAGCCTACGAAAAACTGTTTTTT.

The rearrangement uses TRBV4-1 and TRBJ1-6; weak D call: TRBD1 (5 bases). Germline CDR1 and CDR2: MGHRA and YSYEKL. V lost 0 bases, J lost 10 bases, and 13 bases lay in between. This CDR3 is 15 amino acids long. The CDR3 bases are TGCGCCAGCAGCCAAGAACCCAGGGTAGGGTCACCCCTCCACTTT. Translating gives CASSQEPRVGSPLHF.

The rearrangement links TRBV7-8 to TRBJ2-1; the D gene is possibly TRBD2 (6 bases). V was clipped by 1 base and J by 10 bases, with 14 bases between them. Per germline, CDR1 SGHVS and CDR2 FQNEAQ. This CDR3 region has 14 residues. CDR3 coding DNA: TGTGCCAGCAGCTTAGGACTAGTAGGGGAGGAGCAGTTCTTC. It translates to CASSLGLVGEEQFF.

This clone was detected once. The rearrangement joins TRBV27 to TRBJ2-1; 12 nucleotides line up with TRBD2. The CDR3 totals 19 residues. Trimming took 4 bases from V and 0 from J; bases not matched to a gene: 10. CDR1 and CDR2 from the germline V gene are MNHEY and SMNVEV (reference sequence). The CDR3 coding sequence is TGTGCCAGCAGTTCCAGGACTAGCGGGGTCACCAGCTCCTACAATGAGCAGTTCTTC. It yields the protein CASSSRTSGVTSSYNEQFF.

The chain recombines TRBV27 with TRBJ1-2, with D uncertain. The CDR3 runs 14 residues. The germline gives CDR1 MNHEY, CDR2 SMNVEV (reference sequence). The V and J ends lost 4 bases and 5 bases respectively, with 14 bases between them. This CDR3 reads CASSSTSRGYGYTF. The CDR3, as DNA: TGTGCCAGCAGTTCCACATCCAGAGGGTATGGCTACACCTTC.

CDR3 coding DNA: TGTGCCACCAGCAGTGCCAGGGGACTAGCCTACGAGCAGTACTTC. Protein product: CATSSARGLAYEQYF. The V gene is TRBV15, the J gene TRBJ2-7; TRBD2 matches at 8 bases. The V and J ends lost 3 bases and 2 bases, in that order; junction bases with no gene match: 6. There are 15 residues in the CDR3. Germline CDR1 is LNHNV and CDR2 is YYDKDF (reference sequence).

CDR3 in DNA: TGTGCCAGCAGCGTAGGGGGCACAGGCCCGAACACTGAAGCTTTCTTT. It yields the protein CASSVGGTGPNTEAFF. The chain has TRBV9 and TRBJ1-1; tentative D call: TRBD1 (5 bases). CDR3 length: 16 amino acids. V was cut by 0 bases and J by 1 base, with 13 bases left in between. Germline V gene sequence: CDR1 SGDLS, CDR2 YYNGEE.

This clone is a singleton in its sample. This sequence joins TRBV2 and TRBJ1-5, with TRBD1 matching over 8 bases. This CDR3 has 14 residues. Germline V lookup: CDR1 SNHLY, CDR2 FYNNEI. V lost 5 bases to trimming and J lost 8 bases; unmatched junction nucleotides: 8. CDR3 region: CASSLGQGREPQHF. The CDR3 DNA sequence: TGTGCCAGCAGTCTTGGACAGGGCAGGGAGCCCCAGCATTTT.

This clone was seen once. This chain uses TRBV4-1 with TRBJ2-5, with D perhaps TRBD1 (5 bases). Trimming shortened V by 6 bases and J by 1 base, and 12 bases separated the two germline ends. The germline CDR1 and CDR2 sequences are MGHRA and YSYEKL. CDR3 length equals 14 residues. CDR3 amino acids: CASRADKLQETQYF. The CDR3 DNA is TGCGCCAGCAGGGCGGACAAGCTCCAAGAGACCCAGTACTTC.

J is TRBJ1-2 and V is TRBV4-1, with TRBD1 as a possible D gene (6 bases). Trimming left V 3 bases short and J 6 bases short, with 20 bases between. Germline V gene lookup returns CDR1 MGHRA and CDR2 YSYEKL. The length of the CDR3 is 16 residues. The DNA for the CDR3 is TGCGCCAGCAGCCACTACCTACAGGGTCTCATGGATGGCTACACCTTC. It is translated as CASSHYLQGLMDGYTF.

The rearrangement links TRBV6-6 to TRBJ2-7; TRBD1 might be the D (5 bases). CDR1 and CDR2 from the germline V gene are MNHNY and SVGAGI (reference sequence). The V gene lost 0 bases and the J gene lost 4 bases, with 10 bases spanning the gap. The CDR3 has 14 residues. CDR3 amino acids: CASSYSRTSYEQYF. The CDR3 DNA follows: TGTGCCAGCAGTTACTCGAGGACAAGTTACGAGCAGTACTTC.

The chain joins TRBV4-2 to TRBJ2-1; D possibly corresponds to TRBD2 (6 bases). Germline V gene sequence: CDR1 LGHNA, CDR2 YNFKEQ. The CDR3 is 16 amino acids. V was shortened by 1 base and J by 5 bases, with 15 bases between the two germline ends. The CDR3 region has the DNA TGTGCCAGCAGCCAAGGCGTGGGAGGTGGCCACAATGAGCAGTTCTTC. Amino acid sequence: CASSQGVGGGHNEQFF.

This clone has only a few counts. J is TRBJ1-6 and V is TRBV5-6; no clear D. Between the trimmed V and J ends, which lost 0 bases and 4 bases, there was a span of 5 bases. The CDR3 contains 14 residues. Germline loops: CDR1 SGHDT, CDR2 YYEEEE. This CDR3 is CASSLGDYNSPLHF. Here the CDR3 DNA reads TGTGCCAGCAGCTTGGGAGATTATAATTCACCCCTCCACTTT.

For the CDR3, the DNA is TGTGCCAGCAAGACCCCCGGGACTCTAGACGAGCAGTACTTC. Amino acids: CASKTPGTLDEQYF. The gene calls are TRBV28 and TRBJ2-7, with D possibly matching TRBD2 (6 bases). Per the germline V gene, CDR1 is MDHEN and CDR2 is SYDVKM. There are 14 residues in the CDR3. The ends were cut back, 7 bases at V and 5 bases at J, with 18 bases in the middle.

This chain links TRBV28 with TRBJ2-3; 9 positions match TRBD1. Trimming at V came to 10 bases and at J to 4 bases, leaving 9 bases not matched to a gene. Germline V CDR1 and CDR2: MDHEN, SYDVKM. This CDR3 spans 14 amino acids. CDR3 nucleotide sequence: TGTGCCAACAAAGGGACAGGGCCCGCAGATACGCAGTATTTT. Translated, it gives CANKGTGPADTQYF. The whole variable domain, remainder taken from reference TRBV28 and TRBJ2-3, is DVKVTQSSRYLVKRTGEKVFLECVQDMDHENMFWYRQDPGLGLRLIYFSYDVKMKEKGDIPEGYSVSREKKERFSLILESASTNQTSMYLCANKGTGPADTQYFGPGTRLTVL.

The CDR3 is CASSSSRKRGRSGNTEAFF. CDR3 nucleotide sequence: TGTGCCAGCAGCTCATCCCGGAAAAGGGGCCGTTCAGGGAACACTGAAGCTTTCTTT. The chain employs TRBV7-3 and TRBJ1-1; possible D gene TRBD1, 5 bases. The V end was cut by 4 bases, the J end by 1 base, with 25 bases between. The germline CDR1 and CDR2 sequences are SGHTA and FQGTGA. This CDR3 spans 19 amino acids.

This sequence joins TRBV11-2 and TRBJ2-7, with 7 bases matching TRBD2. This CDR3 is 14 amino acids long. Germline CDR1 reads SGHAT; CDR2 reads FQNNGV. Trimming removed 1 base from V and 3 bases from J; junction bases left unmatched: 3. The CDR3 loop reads CASSLVGGGYEQYF. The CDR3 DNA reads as TGTGCCAGCAGCTTAGTAGGCGGGGGCTACGAGCAGTACTTC.

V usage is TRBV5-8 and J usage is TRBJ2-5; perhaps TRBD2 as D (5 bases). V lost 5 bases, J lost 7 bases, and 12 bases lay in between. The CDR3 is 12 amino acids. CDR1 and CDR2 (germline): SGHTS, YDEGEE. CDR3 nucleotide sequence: TGTGCCAGCAGTGGGCGGGTTGGGACCCAGTACTTC. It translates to CASSGRVGTQYF.

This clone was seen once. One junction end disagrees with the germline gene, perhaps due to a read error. The CDR3 bases are TGTTCCAGCACCCCGGCTCCGGACAGGGGAGGCGAGCAGTACTTC. This gives the protein CSSTPAPDRGGEQYF. The chain carries TRBV7-9 and TRBJ2-7, with TRBD1 identical over 9 bases. The CDR3 is made up of 15 amino acids. Per germline, CDR1 SEHNR and CDR2 FQNEAQ (reference sequence).

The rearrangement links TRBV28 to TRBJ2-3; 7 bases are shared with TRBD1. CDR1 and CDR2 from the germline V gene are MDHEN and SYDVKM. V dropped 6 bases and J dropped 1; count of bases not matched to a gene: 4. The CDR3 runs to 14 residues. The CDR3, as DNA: TGTGCCAGCAGGTCAACAGGGGGCACAGATACGCAGTATTTT. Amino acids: CASRSTGGTDTQYF.

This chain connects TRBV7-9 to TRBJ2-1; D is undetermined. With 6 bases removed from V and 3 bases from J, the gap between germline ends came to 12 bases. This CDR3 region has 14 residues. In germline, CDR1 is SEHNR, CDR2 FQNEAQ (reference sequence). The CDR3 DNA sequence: TGTGCCAGCAGAGTCCTATTAGACTACAATGAGCAGTTCTTC. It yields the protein CASRVLLDYNEQFF.

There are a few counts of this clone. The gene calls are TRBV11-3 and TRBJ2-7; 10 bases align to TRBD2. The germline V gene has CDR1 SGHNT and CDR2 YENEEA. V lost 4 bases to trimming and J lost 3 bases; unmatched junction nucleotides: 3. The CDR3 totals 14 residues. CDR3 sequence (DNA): TGTGCCAGCAGCTCAGGGACTAGCGACTACGAGCAGTACTTC. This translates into CASSSGTSDYEQYF. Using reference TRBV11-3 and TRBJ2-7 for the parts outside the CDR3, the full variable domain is EAGVVQSPRYKIIEKKQPVAFWCNPISGHNTLYWYLQNLGQGPELLIRYENEEAVDDSQLPKDRFSAERLKGVDSTLKIQPAELGDSAVYLCASSSGTSDYEQYFGPGTRLTVT.

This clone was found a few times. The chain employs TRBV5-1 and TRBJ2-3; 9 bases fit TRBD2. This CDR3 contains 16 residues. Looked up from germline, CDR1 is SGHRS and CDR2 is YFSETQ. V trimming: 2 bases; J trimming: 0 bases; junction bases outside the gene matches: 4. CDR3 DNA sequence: TGCGCCAGCAGCTTTCTAGCGGGGACTAGCACAGATACGCAGTATTTT. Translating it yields CASSFLAGTSTDTQYF.

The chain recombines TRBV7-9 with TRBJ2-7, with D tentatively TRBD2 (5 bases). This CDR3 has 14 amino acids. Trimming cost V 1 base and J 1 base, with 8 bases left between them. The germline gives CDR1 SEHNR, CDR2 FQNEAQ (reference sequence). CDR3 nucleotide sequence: TGTGCCAGCAGCTTAGGGACGGGGTCCTACGAGCAGTACTTC. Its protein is CASSLGTGSYEQYF.

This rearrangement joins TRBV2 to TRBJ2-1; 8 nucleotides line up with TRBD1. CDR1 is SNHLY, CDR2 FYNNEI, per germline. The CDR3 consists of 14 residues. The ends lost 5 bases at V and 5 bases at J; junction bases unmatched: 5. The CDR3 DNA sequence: TGTGCCAGCAGTACGCAGGGGGCGGACAATGAGCAGTTCTTC. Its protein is CASSTQGADNEQFF.